The source of this T cell receptor beta chain is a study of T cell responses to AZD1222 COVID-19 vaccine. This table comes from immunoSEQ multiplex PCR, and its TCRdb copy is limited to in-frame clones, with some not included. The sample lists 130,000 to 150,000 clones, roughly 87% occurring once. The source is an adult who received the MenACWY meningococcal vaccine as a control. Sequenced here: peripheral blood, sampled 28 days after the second dose of the MenACWY control vaccine.

This CDR3 reads CASSTRTSGGGSGELFF. DNA of the CDR3: TGTGCCAGCAGCACCCGGACTAGCGGGGGGGGTTCCGGGGAGCTGTTTTTT. The V and J genes are TRBV7-2 and TRBJ2-2; 15 bases map to TRBD2. The germline V gene encodes CDR1 SGHTA and CDR2 FQGNSA. This CDR3 has 17 amino acids. The V gene end was trimmed by 5 bases and the J gene end by 6 bases; junction bases not matched to a gene: 7.